These 14 T cell receptor beta chains originate from one sample sequenced in a study of shared clonotypes between healthy human individuals. Clones were read by immunoSEQ multiplex PCR, and TCRdb kept only the in-frame ones, dropping some. The sample lists around 510,000 clones, about 96% seen once, with about 0.059% in the top ten. The sample was naive CD4+ T cells sorted from blood. Specified subset: CD45RA+ positively selected. These receptors were collected from a woman in her twenties or thirties in good health.

This clone has a single count. The V gene is TRBV4-1, the J gene TRBJ2-1; no reliable D call. CDR3 size: 13 residues. Trimming stripped 4 bases from V and 6 bases from J, with 10 bases between. Per germline, CDR1 MGHRA and CDR2 YSYEKL. The CDR3 DNA reads TGCGCCAGCAGCCGTACGAGGAGCAATGAGCAGTTCTTC. Translation gives CASSRTRSNEQFF.

Written as DNA, the CDR3 is TGTGCCATCAGTGAGCCGCTGGGACTAGCGGGAGGGTACAATGAGCAGTTCTTC. The encoded protein is CAISEPLGLAGGYNEQFF. This sequence joins TRBV10-3 and TRBJ2-1, with 16 bases aligning to TRBD2. Germline-derived CDR1 and CDR2 are ENHRY and SYGVKD. The CDR3 runs 18 residues. J gave up 4 bases and V 2 bases, and 5 bases lay outside the gene matches.

This chain uses TRBV5-6 with TRBJ1-1; 7 nucleotides match TRBD1. J was trimmed by 1 base and V by 5 bases; bases with no gene match: 5. This CDR3 is 14 amino acids long. From germline, CDR1 is SGHDT and CDR2 YYEEEE. In nucleotides, the CDR3 is TGTGCCAGCAGGCTCAGGGGGGCGAACACTGAAGCTTTCTTT. This translates into CASRLRGANTEAFF.

The chain links TRBV6-5 to TRBJ1-1; D may be TRBD1 (6 bases). Germline V gene data show CDR1 as MNHEY and CDR2 as SVGAGI. V lost 2 bases, J lost 1 base, and 11 bases lay in between. CDR3 length equals 15 residues. The CDR3 region has the DNA TGTGCCAGCAGTTACGATGACAGGAGGAACACTGAAGCTTTCTTT. The encoded protein is CASSYDDRRNTEAFF.

The rearrangement links TRBV6-6 to TRBJ1-3; D gene uncertain. The CDR3 runs 12 residues. Germline lookup yields CDR1 MNHNY and CDR2 SVGAGI (reference sequence). V was pared by 5 bases and J by 4 bases, with 6 bases between. This CDR3 is CASSPAGNTIYF. CDR3 DNA: TGTGCCAGCAGTCCAGCAGGAAACACCATATATTTT.

This clone appeared a single time. The chain has TRBV6-6 and TRBJ2-1, with TRBD2 matching 8 bases. The V and J ends lost 6 bases and 14 bases, in that order; junction bases with no gene match: 9. The CDR3 contains 12 residues. The V gene's germline CDR1 is MNHNY and CDR2 SVGAGI (reference sequence). DNA of the CDR3: TGTGCCAGCAGCACAATAGCGGGAAATGAGTTCTTC. This encodes CASSTIAGNEFF.

The chain couples TRBV7-2 to TRBJ2-7; 9 bases fit TRBD1. Germline V lookup: CDR1 SGHTA, CDR2 FQGNSA. V trimming: 2 bases; J trimming: 0 bases; junction bases outside the gene matches: 5. There are 16 residues in the CDR3. Written as DNA, the CDR3 is TGTGCCAGCAGCTTAAGGGGGGACAGGGTCTCCTACGAGCAGTACTTC. Translating gives CASSLRGDRVSYEQYF.

The J gene is TRBJ2-3, the V gene TRBV7-9; D is unresolved. V was trimmed by 3 bases and J by 2 bases, leaving 9 bases between them. The CDR3 spans 14 residues. Germline loops: CDR1 SEHNR, CDR2 FQNEAQ (reference sequence). CDR3 amino acids: CASSFYKNTDTQYF. CDR3 DNA sequence: TGTGCCAGCAGCTTTTACAAAAACACAGATACGCAGTATTTT. The full variable domain, with the rest looked up from reference TRBV7-9 and TRBJ2-3, is DTGVSQNPRHKITKRGQNVTFRCDPISEHNRLYWYRQTLGQGPEFLTYFQNEAQLEKSRLLSDRFSAERPKGSFSTLEIQRTEQGDSAMYLCASSFYKNTDTQYFGPGTRLTVL.

The V and J genes are TRBV6-5 and TRBJ2-7, with D perhaps assigned TRBD1 or TRBD2 (5 bases each). The germline V gene encodes CDR1 MNHEY and CDR2 SVGAGI. This CDR3 is built from 15 residues. With 4 bases removed from V and 2 bases from J, the gap between germline ends came to 15 bases. The CDR3 here is CASSSTGTGTYEQYF. CDR3 DNA sequence: TGTGCCAGCAGTTCAACCGGGACGGGGACCTACGAGCAGTACTTC.

V and J are TRBV19 and TRBJ2-5; 7 bases line up with TRBD1. From germline, CDR1 is LNHDA and CDR2 SQIVND (reference sequence). Trimming at V came to 5 bases and at J to 2 bases, leaving 5 bases not matched to a gene. The CDR3 has 14 residues. CDR3 loop: CASSSGQQQETQYF. CDR3 coding DNA: TGTGCCAGTAGTTCGGGACAGCAACAAGAGACCCAGTACTTC.

J is TRBJ2-7 and V is TRBV6-1; tentatively, D is TRBD1 (6 bases). The germline V gene has CDR1 MNHNS and CDR2 SASEGT. V gave up 5 bases and J gave up 2 bases, with 16 bases separating them. The CDR3 extends over 15 amino acids. CDR3 bases: TGTGCCAGCAGTCCCGGCTCAGGGGCTACCTACGAGCAGTACTTC. It yields the protein CASSPGSGATYEQYF.

The rearrangement joins TRBV2 to TRBJ2-2; the D gene is possibly TRBD1 (5 bases). Trimming removed 2 bases from V and 7 bases from J, with 17 bases in between. CDR1 SNHLY and CDR2 FYNNEI come from the germline V gene. The CDR3 covers 16 residues. CDR3 region: CASSERFAGMDGELFF. CDR3 nucleotides: TGTGCCAGCAGTGAAAGATTTGCAGGGATGGACGGGGAGCTGTTTTTT.

V usage is TRBV29-1 and J usage is TRBJ1-4, with D hard to call. Germline CDR1 and CDR2: SQVTM and ANQGSEA. Trimming cost V 4 bases and J 1 base, with 13 bases left between them. The CDR3 is 15 residues long. The CDR3 DNA reads TGCAGCGTTGGGGAGCAGGACGAAACTAATGAAAAACTGTTTTTT. The encoded protein is CSVGEQDETNEKLFF.

CDR3 loop: CASRDHGLAGGLTDTQYF. Here the CDR3 DNA reads TGTGCCAGCAGAGACCACGGACTAGCGGGCGGACTCACAGATACGCAGTATTTT. The gene calls are TRBV2 and TRBJ2-3; TRBD2 matches at 11 bases. Germline CDR1 SNHLY, CDR2 FYNNEI. The ends lost 6 bases at V and 2 bases at J; junction bases unmatched: 13. The CDR3 loop spans 18 amino acids.